This T cell receptor (beta chain) was observed in a study of graft-versus-host responses after intestinal transplantation. Produced via immunoSEQ multiplex PCR; TCRdb's table is partial and in-frame only. There are around 9,500 clones in the sample; approximately 87% occur only once, and 9.9% lies in the top ten. Study conclusions and caveats: Among circulating GvH clones, peak levels were associated with early post-transplant declines in HvG clones.

To note about this clone: The antigen is unknown.

This TCR was recovered from a human patient who received an intestinal transplant, so some T cells may come from the graft donor. The sample consisted of PBMCs, taken roughly 35 weeks after intestinal transplant.

The CDR3 region has the DNA TGTGCCAGCAGTGAAGAGGCGGGAGGGCCTGACATTCAGTACTTC. This codes for CASSEEAGGPDIQYF. The chain recombines TRBV6-1 with TRBJ2-4; TRBD2 aligns across 9 bases. After removal of 1 base from V and 8 bases from J, the junction contained 6 bases not matched to a gene. There are 15 residues in the CDR3. In germline, CDR1 is MNHNS, CDR2 SASEGT.